This T cell receptor beta chain was captured by sequencing in a study of blood T cell repertoires in COVID-19. Study summary: The United States, Italy and Spain provided the acute and convalescent COVID-19 samples. The analysed material was cDNA or gDNA that came from T cells, B-cell-depleted T cells, or PBMCs.

This clone was detected only a few times. In the source study's methods: Estimation of nucleated cell counts relied on the amplification of reference gene primers. Method: immunoSEQ multiplex PCR; TCRdb's copy keeps in-frame clones and lacks some. The V and J calls and clone size were taken over from that table, and D and trimming were inferred from the DNA. The sample lists under 200,000 clones; approximately 80% were seen once. J was trimmed by 4 bases and V by 5 bases; bases with no gene match: 2. CDR1 is LNHDA and CDR2 is SQIVND in the germline V gene (reference sequence). The CDR3 runs 12 residues.

This TCR was sampled from a woman aged 80 or over with active or convalescent COVID-19. Sequenced sample: peripheral blood. This chain connects TRBV19 to TRBJ2-7; 7 bases match TRBD2. CDR3 DNA sequence: TGTGCCAGTAGTGGGGAGGGGTACGAGCAGTACTTC. Translating gives CASSGEGYEQYF.